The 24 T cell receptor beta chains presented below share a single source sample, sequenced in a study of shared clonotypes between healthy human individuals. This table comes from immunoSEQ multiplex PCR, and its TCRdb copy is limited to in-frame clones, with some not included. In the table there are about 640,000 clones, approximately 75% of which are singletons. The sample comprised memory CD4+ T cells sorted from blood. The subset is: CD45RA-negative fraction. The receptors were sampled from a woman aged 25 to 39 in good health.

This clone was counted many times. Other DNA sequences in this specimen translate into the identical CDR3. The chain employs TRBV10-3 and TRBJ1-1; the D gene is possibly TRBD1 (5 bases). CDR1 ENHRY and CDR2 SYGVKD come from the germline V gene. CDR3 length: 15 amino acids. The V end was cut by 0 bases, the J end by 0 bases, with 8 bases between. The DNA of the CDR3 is TGTGCCATCAGTGAGTCACAGGACTTGAACACTGAAGCTTTCTTT. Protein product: CAISESQDLNTEAFF.

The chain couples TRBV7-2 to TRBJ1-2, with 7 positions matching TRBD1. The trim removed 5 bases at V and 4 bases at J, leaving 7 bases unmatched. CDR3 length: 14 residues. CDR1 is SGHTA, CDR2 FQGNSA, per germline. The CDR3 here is CASSDRQGIYGYTF. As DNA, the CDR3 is TGTGCCAGCAGCGATAGACAGGGAATCTATGGCTACACCTTC.

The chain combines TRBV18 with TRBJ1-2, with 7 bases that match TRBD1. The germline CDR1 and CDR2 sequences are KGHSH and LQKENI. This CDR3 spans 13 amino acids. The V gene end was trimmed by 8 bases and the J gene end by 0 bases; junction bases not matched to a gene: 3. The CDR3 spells CASAGTANYGYTF. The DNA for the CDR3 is TGTGCCAGCGCTGGGACAGCTAACTATGGCTACACCTTC.

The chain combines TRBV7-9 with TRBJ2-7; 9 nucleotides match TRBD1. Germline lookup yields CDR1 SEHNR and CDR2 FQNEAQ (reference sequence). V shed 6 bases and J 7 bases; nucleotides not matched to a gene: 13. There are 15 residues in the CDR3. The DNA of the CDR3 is TGTGCCAGCAGACCAGAGGGGACAGGGTTAAGAGAGCAGTACTTC. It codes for CASRPEGTGLREQYF.

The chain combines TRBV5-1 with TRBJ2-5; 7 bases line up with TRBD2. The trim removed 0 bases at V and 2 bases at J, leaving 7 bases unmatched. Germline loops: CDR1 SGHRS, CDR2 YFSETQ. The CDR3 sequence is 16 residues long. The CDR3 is CASSLGMGGKQETQYF. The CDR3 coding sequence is TGCGCCAGCAGCTTGGGTATGGGAGGGAAACAAGAGACCCAGTACTTC.

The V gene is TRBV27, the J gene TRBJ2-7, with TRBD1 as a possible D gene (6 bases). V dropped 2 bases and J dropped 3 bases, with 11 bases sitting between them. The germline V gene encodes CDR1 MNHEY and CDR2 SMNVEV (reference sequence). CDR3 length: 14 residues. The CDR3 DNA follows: TGTGCCAGCAGTTTAGCCGGACAGAACTACGAGCAGTACTTC. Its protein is CASSLAGQNYEQYF.

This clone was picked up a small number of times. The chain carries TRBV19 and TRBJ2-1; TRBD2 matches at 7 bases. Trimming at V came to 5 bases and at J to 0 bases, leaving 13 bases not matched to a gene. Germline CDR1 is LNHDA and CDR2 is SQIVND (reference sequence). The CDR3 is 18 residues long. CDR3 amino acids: CASSSRFLAASSYNEQFF. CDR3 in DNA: TGTGCCAGTAGTTCACGCTTCCTAGCGGCCAGCTCCTACAATGAGCAGTTCTTC.

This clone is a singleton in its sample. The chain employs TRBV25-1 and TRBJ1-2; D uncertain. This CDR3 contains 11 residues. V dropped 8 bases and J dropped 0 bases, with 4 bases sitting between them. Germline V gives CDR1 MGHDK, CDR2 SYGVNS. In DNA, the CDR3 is TGTGCCAGCTGGGCTAACTATGGCTACACCTTC. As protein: CASWANYGYTF.

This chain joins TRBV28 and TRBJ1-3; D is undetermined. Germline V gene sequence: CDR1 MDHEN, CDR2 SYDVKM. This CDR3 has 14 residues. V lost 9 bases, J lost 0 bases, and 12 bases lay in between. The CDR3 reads CASWSGSSGNTIYF. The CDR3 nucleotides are TGTGCCAGTTGGTCGGGCAGCTCTGGAAACACCATATATTTT.

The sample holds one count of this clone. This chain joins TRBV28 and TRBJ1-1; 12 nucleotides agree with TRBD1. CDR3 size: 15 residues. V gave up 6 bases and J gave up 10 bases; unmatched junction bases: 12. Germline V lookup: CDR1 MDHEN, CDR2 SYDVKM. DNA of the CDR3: TGTGCCAGCAGCTCCTCCGGGACAGGGGGCGTCGGAGCTTTCTTT. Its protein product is CASSSSGTGGVGAFF.

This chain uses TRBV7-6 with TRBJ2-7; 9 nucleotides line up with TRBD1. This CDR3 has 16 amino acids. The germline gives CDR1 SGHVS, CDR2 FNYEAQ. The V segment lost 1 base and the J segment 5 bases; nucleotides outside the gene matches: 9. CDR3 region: CASSLGGTGFVHEQYF. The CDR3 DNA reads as TGTGCCAGCAGCTTAGGTGGGACAGGGTTTGTACACGAGCAGTACTTC.

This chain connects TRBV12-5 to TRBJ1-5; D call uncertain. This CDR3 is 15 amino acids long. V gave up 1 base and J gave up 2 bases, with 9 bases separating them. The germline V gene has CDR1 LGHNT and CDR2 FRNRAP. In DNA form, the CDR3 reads TGTGCTAGTGGTTTGGACACGGGCGGCAATCAGCCCCAGCATTTT. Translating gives CASGLDTGGNQPQHF.

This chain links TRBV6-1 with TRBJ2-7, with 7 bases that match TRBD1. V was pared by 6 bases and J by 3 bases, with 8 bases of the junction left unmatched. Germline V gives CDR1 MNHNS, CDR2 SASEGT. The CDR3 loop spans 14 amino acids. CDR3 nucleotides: TGTGCCAGCAGAGCTGGGACAGCTTTCTACGAGCAGTACTTC. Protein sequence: CASRAGTAFYEQYF.

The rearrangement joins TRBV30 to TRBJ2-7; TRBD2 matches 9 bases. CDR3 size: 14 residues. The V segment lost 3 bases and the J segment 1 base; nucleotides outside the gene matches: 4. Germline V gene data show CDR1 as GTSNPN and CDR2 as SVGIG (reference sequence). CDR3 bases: TGTGCCTGGAGGAGCGGGAGGACTTCCTACGAGCAGTACTTC. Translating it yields CAWRSGRTSYEQYF.

The CDR3 is CASSVVLGTEAFF. The CDR3 DNA reads as TGTGCCAGCAGCGTAGTTTTGGGCACTGAAGCTTTCTTT. The chain carries TRBV9 and TRBJ1-1; no reliable D call. The V end lost 0 bases, the J end lost 4 bases, and 7 bases lay between the germline ends. The CDR3 has 13 residues. Germline loops: CDR1 SGDLS, CDR2 YYNGEE.

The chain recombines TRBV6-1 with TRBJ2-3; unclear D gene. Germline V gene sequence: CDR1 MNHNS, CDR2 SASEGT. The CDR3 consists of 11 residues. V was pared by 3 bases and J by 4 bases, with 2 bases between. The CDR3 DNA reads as TGTGCCAGCAGTGATGCAGATACGCAGTATTTT. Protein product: CASSDADTQYF.

The CDR3 nucleotides are TGTGCCAGCAGACCGGGGGGTGACAAGAGCTCCTACGAGCAGTACTTC. Protein: CASRPGGDKSSYEQYF. J is TRBJ2-7 and V is TRBV28, with 7 bases matching TRBD2. CDR1 is MDHEN and CDR2 is SYDVKM in the germline V gene. Losses at the gene ends were 6 bases for V and 0 bases for J; bases not matched to a gene: 11. The CDR3 extends over 16 amino acids. Complete variable domain (other parts from reference TRBV28 and TRBJ2-7): DVKVTQSSRYLVKRTGEKVFLECVQDMDHENMFWYRQDPGLGLRLIYFSYDVKMKEKGDIPEGYSVSREKKERFSLILESASTNQTSMYLCASRPGGDKSSYEQYFGPGTRLTVT.

CDR3 sequence (DNA): TGTGCCAGCGCCGTGGGGGAGCAGTACTTC. Its translation is CASAVGEQYF. The chain uses TRBV2 and TRBJ2-7; D remains unclear. The length of the CDR3 is 10 residues. The V gene's germline CDR1 is SNHLY and CDR2 FYNNEI. The ends were cut back, 8 bases at V and 7 bases at J, with 9 bases in the middle.

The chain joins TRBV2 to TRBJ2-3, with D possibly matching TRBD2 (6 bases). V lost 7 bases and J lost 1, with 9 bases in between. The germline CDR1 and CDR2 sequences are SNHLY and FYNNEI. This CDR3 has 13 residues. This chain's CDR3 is CASMREGTDTQYF. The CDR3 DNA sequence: TGTGCCAGCATGCGGGAAGGCACAGATACGCAGTATTTT. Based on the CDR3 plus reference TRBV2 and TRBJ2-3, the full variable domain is EPEVTQTPSHQVTQMGQEVILRCVPISNHLYFYWYRQILGQKVEFLVSFYNNEISEKSEIFDDQFSVERPDGSNFTLKIRSTKLEDSAMYFCASMREGTDTQYFGPGTRLTVL.

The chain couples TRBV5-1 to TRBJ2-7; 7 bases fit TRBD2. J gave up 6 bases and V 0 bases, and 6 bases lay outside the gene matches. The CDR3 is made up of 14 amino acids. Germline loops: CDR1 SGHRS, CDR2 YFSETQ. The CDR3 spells CASSLVGRSSEQYF. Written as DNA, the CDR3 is TGCGCCAGCAGCTTGGTCGGGAGGTCTTCCGAGCAGTACTTC.

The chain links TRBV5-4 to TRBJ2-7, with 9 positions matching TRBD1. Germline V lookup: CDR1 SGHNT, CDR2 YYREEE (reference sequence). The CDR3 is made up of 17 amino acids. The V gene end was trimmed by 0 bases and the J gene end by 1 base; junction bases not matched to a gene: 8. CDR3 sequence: CASSLGAGTGSSYEQYF. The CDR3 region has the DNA TGTGCCAGCAGCTTGGGGGCCGGGACAGGGTCTTCCTACGAGCAGTACTTC.

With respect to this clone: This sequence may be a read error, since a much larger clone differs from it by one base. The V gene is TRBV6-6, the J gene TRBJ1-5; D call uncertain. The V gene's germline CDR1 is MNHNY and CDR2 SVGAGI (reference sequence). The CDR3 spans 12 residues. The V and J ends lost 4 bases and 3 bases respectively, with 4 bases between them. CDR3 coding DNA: TGTGCCAGCAGTTTCGACAATCAGCCCCAGCATTTT. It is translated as CASSFDNQPQHF.

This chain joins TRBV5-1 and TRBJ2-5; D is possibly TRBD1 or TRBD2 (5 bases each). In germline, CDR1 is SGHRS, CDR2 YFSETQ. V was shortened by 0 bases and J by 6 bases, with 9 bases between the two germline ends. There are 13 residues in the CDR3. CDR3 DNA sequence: TGCGCCAGCAGCTTGGATTCGGGACAGACCCAGTACTTC. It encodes CASSLDSGQTQYF. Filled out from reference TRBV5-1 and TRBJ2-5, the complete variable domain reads KAGVTQTPRYLIKTRGQQVTLSCSPISGHRSVSWYQQTPGQGLQFLFEYFSETQRNKGNFPGRFSGRQFSNSRSEMNVSTLELGDSALYLCASSLDSGQTQYFGPGTRLLVL.

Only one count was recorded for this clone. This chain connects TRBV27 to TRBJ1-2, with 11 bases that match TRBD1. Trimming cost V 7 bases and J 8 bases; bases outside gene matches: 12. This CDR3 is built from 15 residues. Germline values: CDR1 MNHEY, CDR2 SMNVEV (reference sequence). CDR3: CASTKMDRGRRGYTF. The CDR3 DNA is TGTGCCAGCACCAAGATGGACAGGGGGCGCAGAGGCTACACCTTC.